One T cell receptor (beta chain) is described in this entry. Its specificity is not known. The CDR3 runs to 16 residues. The germline V and J ends were trimmed by 0 bases and 10 bases, with 16 bases remaining between them. Germline V gene sequence: CDR1 LGHNA, CDR2 YSLEER. Every isolated RNA sample was fully reverse transcribed, so sequencing captured expressed TCRB transcripts. Profiled with immunoSEQ multiplex PCR; TCRdb holds only in-frame clones, not every one. The data contain around 450,000 clones, approximately 10% of them singletons. These data originate in a study of beta chain features in type 1 diabetes. The overall study: Cell yields, gender and age were similar in healthy donors and patients.

General study results and limits: Possible PCR preference for shorter templates applied equally to patients and controls. Naive, central memory and Treg TCRB repertoires seemed to resemble each other more closely in patients than they did in healthy donors. cDNA-based reads could over-represent cells with high TCR expression.

The chain employs TRBV4-3 and TRBJ1-6; tentatively, D is TRBD1 (5 bases). Sequenced: naive CD4+ T cells from blood. The TCR originated in a woman under 30 in good health. In DNA form, the CDR3 reads TGCGCCAGCAGCCAAGATTCGGAGGGACTCTACTCACCCCTCCACTTT. Translated: CASSQDSEGLYSPLHF.